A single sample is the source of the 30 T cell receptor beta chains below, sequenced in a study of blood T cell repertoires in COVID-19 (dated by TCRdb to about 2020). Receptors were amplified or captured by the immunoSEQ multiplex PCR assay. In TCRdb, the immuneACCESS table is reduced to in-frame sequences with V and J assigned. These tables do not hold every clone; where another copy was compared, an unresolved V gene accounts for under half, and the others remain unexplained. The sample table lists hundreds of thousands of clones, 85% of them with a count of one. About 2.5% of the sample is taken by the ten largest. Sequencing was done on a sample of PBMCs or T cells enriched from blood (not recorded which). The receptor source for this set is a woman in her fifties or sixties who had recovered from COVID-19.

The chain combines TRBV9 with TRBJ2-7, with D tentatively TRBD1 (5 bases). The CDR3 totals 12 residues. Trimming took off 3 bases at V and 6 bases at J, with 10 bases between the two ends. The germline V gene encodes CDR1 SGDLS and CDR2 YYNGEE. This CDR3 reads CASSGTGSEQYF. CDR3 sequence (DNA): TGTGCCAGCAGCGGAACAGGATCCGAGCAGTACTTC.

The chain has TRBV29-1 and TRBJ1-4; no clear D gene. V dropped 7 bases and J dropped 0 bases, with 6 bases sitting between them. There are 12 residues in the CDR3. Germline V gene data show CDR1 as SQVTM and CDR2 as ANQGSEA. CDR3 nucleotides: TGCAGCGCCTCAGCAACTAATGAAAAACTGTTTTTT. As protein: CSASATNEKLFF.

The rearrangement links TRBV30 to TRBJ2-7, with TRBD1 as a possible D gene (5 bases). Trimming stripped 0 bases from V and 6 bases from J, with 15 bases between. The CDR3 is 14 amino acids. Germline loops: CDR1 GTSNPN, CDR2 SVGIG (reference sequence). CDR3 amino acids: CAWSVRGRVGEQYF. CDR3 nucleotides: TGTGCCTGGAGTGTTAGGGGTCGGGTGGGCGAGCAGTACTTC. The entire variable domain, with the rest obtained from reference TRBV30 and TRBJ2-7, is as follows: SQTIHQWPATLVQPVGSPLSLECTVEGTSNPNLYWYRQAAGRGLQLLFYSVGIGQISSEVPQNLSASRPQDRQFILSSKKLLLSDSGFYLCAWSVRGRVGEQYFGPGTRLTVT.

The CDR3 nucleotides are TGCGCCAGCATGCCCAGGGAAGCTTCTGAAGCTTTCTTT. Translation: CASMPREASEAFF. The chain employs TRBV5-1 and TRBJ1-1, with D tentatively TRBD1 (5 bases). There are 13 residues in the CDR3. With 6 bases removed from V and 6 bases from J, the gap between germline ends came to 15 bases. The germline V gene has CDR1 SGHRS and CDR2 YFSETQ.

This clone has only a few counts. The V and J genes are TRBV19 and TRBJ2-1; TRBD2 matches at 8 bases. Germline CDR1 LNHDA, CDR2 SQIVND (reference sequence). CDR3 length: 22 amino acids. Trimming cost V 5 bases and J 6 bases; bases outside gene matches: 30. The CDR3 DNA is TGTGCCAGTAGTTATCCCGTATGGGGCAGACGGGAGGGAATCGGTTACTTCAATGAGCAGTTCTTC. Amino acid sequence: CASSYPVWGRREGIGYFNEQFF. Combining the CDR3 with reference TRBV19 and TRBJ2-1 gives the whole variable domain DGGITQSPKYLFRKEGQNVTLSCEQNLNHDAMYWYRQDPGQGLRLIYYSQIVNDFQKGDIAEGYSVSREKKESFPLTVTSAQKNPTAFYLCASSYPVWGRREGIGYFNEQFFGPGTRLTVL.

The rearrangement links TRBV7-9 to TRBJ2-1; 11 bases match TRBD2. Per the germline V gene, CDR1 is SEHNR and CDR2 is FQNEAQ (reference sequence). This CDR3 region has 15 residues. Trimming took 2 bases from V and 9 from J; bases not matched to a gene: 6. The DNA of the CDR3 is TGTGCCAGCAGCTTAATACTAGCGGGAGAGGGTGAGCAGTTCTTC. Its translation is CASSLILAGEGEQFF.

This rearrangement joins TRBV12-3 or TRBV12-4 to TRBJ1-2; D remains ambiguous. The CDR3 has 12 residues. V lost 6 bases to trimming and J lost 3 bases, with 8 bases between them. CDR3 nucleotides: TGTGCCAGCAGCCAGCGCCACTATGGCTACACCTTC. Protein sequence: CASSQRHYGYTF.

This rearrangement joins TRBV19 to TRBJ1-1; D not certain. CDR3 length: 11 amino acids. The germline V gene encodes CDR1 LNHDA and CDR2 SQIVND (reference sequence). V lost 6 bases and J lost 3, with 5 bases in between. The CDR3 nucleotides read TGTGCCAGTAGAGACTACACTGAAGCTTTCTTT. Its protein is CASRDYTEAFF.

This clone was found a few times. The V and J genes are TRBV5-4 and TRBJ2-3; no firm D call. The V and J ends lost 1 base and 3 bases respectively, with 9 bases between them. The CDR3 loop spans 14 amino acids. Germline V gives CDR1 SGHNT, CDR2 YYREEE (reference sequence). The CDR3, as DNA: TGTGCCAGCAGCTTGCCCGACTCAACAGATACGCAGTATTTT. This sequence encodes CASSLPDSTDTQYF.

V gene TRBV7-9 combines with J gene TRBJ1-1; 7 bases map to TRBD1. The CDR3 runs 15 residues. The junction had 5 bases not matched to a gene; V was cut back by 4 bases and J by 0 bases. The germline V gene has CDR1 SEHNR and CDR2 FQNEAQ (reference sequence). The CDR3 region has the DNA TGTGCCAGCAGCTGGACAGGCTATATGAACACTGAAGCTTTCTTT. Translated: CASSWTGYMNTEAFF.

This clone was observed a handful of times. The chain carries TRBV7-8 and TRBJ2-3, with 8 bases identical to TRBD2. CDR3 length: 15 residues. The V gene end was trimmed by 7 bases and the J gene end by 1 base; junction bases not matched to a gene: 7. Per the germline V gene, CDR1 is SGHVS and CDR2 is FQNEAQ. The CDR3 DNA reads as TGTGCCAGCAAACCCGGGGGGGCCGGCACAGATACGCAGTATTTT. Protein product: CASKPGGAGTDTQYF.

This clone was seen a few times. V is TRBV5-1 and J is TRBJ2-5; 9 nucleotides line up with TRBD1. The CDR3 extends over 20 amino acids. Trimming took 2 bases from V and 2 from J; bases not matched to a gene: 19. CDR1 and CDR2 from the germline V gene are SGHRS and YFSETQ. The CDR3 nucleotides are TGCGCCAGCAGCTTCGGTTATGGTCTTGGACAGGGGAGTGGGCAAGAGACCCAGTACTTC. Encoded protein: CASSFGYGLGQGSGQETQYF.

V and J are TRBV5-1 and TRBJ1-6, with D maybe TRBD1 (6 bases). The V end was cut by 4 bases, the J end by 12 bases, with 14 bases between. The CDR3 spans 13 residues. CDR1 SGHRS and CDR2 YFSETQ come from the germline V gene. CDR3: CASSHRAQGPLHF. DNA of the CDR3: TGCGCCAGCAGCCACAGGGCCCAAGGACCCCTCCACTTT.

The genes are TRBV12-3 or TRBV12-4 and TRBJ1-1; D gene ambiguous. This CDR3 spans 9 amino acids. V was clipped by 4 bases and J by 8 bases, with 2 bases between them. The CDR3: CASSSEAFF. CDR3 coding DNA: TGTGCCAGCAGTTCGGAAGCTTTCTTT.

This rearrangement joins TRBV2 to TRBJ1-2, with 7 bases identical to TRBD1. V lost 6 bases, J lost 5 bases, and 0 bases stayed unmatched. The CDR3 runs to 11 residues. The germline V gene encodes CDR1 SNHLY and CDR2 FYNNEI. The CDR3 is CASRTGYGYTF. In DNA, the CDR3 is TGTGCCAGCAGGACAGGGTATGGCTACACCTTC.

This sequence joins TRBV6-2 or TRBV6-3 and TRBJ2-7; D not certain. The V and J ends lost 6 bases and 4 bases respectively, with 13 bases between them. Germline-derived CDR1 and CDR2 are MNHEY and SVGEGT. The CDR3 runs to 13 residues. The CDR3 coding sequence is TGTGCCAGCAGCGGGCAGGTTGAGTACGAGCAGTACTTC. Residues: CASSGQVEYEQYF.

The CDR3 nucleotides are TGTGCCAGCAGAGGAGGGGACCGCGGCTATGGCTACACCTTC. It translates to CASRGGDRGYGYTF. The chain is built from TRBV6-5 and TRBJ1-2, with D perhaps TRBD1 (5 bases). The CDR3 runs to 14 residues. Germline-derived CDR1 and CDR2 are MNHEY and SVGAGI. V was shortened by 6 bases and J by 4 bases, with 15 bases between the two germline ends.

The DNA for the CDR3 is TGTGCCAGCAGCTTAATGGGGGCCGATGGCTACACCTTC. It yields the protein CASSLMGADGYTF. This chain connects TRBV7-9 to TRBJ1-2; possibly TRBD1 for D (6 bases). The germline CDR1 and CDR2 sequences are SEHNR and FQNEAQ (reference sequence). V was trimmed by 2 bases and J by 6 bases, leaving 10 bases between them. This CDR3 has 13 residues.

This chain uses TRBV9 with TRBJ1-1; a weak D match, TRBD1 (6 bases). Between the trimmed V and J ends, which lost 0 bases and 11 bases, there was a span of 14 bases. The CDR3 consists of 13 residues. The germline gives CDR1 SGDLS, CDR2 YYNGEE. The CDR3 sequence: CASSVVQDSRAFF. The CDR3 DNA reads TGTGCCAGCAGCGTAGTTCAGGACAGTAGGGCTTTCTTT. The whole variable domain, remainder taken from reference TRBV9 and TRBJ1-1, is DSGVTQTPKHLITATGQRVTLRCSPRSGDLSVYWYQQSLDQGLQFLIQYYNGEERAKGNILERFSAQQFPDLHSELNLSSLELGDSALYFCASSVVQDSRAFFGQGTRLTVV.

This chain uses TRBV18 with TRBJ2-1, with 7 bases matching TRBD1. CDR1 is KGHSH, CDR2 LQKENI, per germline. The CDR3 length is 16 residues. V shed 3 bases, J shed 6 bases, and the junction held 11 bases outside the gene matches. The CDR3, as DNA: TGTGCCAGCTCACCCTCCCTGCAGGGGGTGTTCAATGAGCAGTTCTTC. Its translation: CASSPSLQGVFNEQFF.

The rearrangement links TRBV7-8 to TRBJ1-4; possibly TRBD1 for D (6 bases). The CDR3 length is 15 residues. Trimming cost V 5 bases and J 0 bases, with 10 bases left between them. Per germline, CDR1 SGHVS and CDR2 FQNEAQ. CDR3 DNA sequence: TGTGCCAGCAGCCCCAACAGGGCAACTAATGAAAAACTGTTTTTT. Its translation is CASSPNRATNEKLFF.

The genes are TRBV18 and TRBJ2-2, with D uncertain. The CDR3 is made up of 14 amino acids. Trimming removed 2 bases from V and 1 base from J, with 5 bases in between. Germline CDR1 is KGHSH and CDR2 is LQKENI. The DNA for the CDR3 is TGTGCCAGCTCACCAAACAAGAACACCGGGGAGCTGTTTTTT. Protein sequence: CASSPNKNTGELFF.

CDR3 loop: CASSFRGPLSYNSPLHF. CDR3 bases: TGCGCCAGCAGCTTCAGGGGGCCCCTCTCCTATAATTCACCCCTCCACTTT. The chain couples TRBV5-1 to TRBJ1-6; 8 bases map to TRBD1. Trimming cost V 2 bases and J 0 bases; bases outside gene matches: 4. The germline V gene has CDR1 SGHRS and CDR2 YFSETQ. The CDR3 length is 17 residues.

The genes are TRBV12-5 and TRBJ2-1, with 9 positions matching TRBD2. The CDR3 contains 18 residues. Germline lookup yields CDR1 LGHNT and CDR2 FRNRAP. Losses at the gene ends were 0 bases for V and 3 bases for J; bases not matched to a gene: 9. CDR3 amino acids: CASGLVLGAGGNYNEQFF. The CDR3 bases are TGTGCTAGTGGTTTGGTACTTGGAGCGGGGGGCAACTACAATGAGCAGTTCTTC.

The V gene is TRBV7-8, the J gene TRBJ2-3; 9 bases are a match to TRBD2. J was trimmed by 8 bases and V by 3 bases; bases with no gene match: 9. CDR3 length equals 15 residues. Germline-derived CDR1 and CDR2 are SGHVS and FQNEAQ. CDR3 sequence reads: CASSFILAGEGTQYF. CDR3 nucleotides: TGTGCCAGCAGCTTTATATTAGCGGGAGAGGGTACGCAGTATTTT.

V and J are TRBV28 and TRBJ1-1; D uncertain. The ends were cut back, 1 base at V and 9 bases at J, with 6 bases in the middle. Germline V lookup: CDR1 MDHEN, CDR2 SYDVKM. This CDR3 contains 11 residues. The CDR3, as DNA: TGTGCCAGCAGTTTATTAAACAAAGCTTTCTTT. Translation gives CASSLLNKAFF.

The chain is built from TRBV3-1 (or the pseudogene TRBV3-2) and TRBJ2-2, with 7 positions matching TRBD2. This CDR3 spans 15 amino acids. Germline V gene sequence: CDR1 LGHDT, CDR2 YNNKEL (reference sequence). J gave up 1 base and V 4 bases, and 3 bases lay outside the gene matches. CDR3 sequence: CASSPQRGNTGELFF. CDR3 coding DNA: TGTGCCAGCAGCCCCCAGCGGGGGAACACCGGGGAGCTGTTTTTT.

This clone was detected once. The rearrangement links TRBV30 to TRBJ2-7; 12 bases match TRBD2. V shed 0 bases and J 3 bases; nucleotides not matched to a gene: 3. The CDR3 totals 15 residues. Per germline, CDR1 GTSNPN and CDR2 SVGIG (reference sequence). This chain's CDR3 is CAWSVLAGGNYEQYF. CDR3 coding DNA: TGTGCCTGGAGTGTACTAGCGGGGGGTAACTACGAGCAGTACTTC.

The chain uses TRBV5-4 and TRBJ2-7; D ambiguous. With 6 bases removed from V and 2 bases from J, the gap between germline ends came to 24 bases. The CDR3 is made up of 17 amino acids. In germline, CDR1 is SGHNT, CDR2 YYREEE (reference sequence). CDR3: CASTRDPGSPKPYEQYF. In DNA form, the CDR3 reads TGTGCCAGCACTAGAGATCCTGGAAGCCCGAAGCCCTACGAGCAGTACTTC.

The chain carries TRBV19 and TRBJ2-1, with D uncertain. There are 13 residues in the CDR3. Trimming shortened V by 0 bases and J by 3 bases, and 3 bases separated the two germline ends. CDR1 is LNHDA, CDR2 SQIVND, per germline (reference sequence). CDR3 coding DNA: TGTGCCAGTAGTATAGATCTCTACAATGAGCAGTTCTTC. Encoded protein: CASSIDLYNEQFF.